Sequencing of this T cell receptor beta chain was carried out in a study of technical replicates of blood from four donors. Measured with immunoSEQ multiplex PCR; TCRdb has only the in-frame clones, and not every one. The table shows just over 80,000 clones, with around 96% occurring only once. From germline, CDR1 is MNHEY and CDR2 SMNVEV (reference sequence). The CDR3 loop spans 15 amino acids. V was cut by 4 bases and J by 8 bases, with 17 bases left in between. The chain has TRBV27 and TRBJ1-4; no clear D. The sample comprised T cells isolated from PBMCs. This receptor was taken from a human donor in good health. CDR3 nucleotide sequence: TGTGCCAGCAGTTCCTCACATGAGGGAGGGGAAAAACTGTTTTTT. Translated, it gives CASSSSHEGGEKLFF.